A single sample gave rise to the 13 T cell receptor beta chains below, sequenced in a study of T cell responses to AZD1222 COVID-19 vaccine (dated by TCRdb to the early 2020s). Explained via the paper, the time point label denotes: about 28 days (+/-7) after the second vaccine dose. The intended sense of this specimen's treatment or condition label: meningococcal conjugate vaccine given as trial control. The library was prepared using the immunoSEQ multiplex PCR assay. TCRdb took over this immuneACCESS table, retaining in-frame rearrangements with V and J assigned. Such tables are incomplete; in checked studies, under half of the missing clones stem from an unresolved V gene, and the remainder is unexplained. Counted in this sample were about 120,000 clones; about nine tenths of them appeared once. The ten largest make up around 4.4% of the sample. The sequences come from peripheral blood, collected 28 days after the second dose of the MenACWY control vaccine. Every receptor here comes from an adult who received the MenACWY meningococcal vaccine as a control.

CDR3 amino acids: CASSYTGTQETQYF. DNA for the CDR3: TGTGCCAGCAGTTATACAGGAACCCAAGAGACCCAGTACTTC. V gene TRBV27 combines with J gene TRBJ2-5; weak D call: TRBD1 (5 bases). The CDR3 has 14 amino acids. The V and J ends lost 4 bases and 1 base respectively, with 10 bases between them. CDR1 and CDR2 from the germline V gene are MNHEY and SMNVEV (reference sequence).

The chain carries TRBV7-9 and TRBJ2-7, with D possibly being TRBD1 (5 bases). Trimming removed 5 bases at V and 0 bases at J, with 17 bases between. The length of the CDR3 is 16 residues. Germline V lookup: CDR1 SEHNR, CDR2 FQNEAQ (reference sequence). The CDR3 bases are TGTGCCAGCAGCGACCCAGGCAGGGCCCTCTCCTACGAGCAGTACTTC. Its translation is CASSDPGRALSYEQYF.

This clone was recorded a few times. The V and J genes are TRBV6-5 and TRBJ1-1; TRBD1 matches 7 bases. The ends lost 6 bases at V and 10 bases at J; junction bases unmatched: 11. This CDR3 has 13 amino acids. Per germline, CDR1 MNHEY and CDR2 SVGAGI. CDR3 protein: CASRGLDRAGAFF. The CDR3 region has the DNA TGTGCCAGCAGGGGACTCGACAGGGCGGGAGCTTTCTTT.

The CDR3 region is CASSLEGLTTDTQYF. In DNA form, the CDR3 reads TGTGCCAGCAGCTTAGAGGGACTAACCACAGATACGCAGTATTTT. The V and J genes are TRBV7-9 and TRBJ2-3; 7 nucleotides line up with TRBD2. Per germline, CDR1 SEHNR and CDR2 FQNEAQ (reference sequence). J was trimmed by 2 bases and V by 1 base; bases with no gene match: 3. The CDR3 spans 15 residues.

This clone came up a few times. V usage is TRBV3-1 (or the pseudogene TRBV3-2) and J usage is TRBJ2-3; 10 nucleotides line up with TRBD2. The CDR3 contains 15 residues. Losses at the gene ends were 5 bases for V and 0 bases for J; bases not matched to a gene: 2. Looked up from germline, CDR1 is LGHDT and CDR2 is YNNKEL (reference sequence). CDR3 bases: TGTGCCAGCAGCGGACTAGCGGCTAGCACAGATACGCAGTATTTT. Translating it yields CASSGLAASTDTQYF.

The chain joins TRBV24-1 to TRBJ1-4; 8 bases are shared with TRBD1. Germline V CDR1 and CDR2: KGHDR, SFDVKD. With 3 bases clipped from V and 8 bases from J, the junction kept 7 bases outside the gene matches. CDR3 size: 15 residues. The CDR3 DNA sequence: TGTGCCACCAGTGATAAAGGACAGGGATGGGAAAAACTGTTTTTT. It encodes CATSDKGQGWEKLFF.

The chain uses TRBV4-3 and TRBJ2-7, with a weak D call TRBD2 (6 bases). This CDR3 is 13 amino acids long. V shed 4 bases and J shed 6 bases, with 13 bases lying between them. The germline V gene encodes CDR1 LGHNA and CDR2 YSLEER. The CDR3 spells CASSLRLEGEQYV. In nucleotides, the CDR3 is TGCGCCAGCAGCCTCCGACTAGAGGGCGAGCAGTACGTC.

The rearrangement links TRBV29-1 to TRBJ1-4; 9 nucleotides match TRBD1. The V segment lost 6 bases and the J segment 0 bases; nucleotides outside the gene matches: 2. CDR1 is SQVTM, CDR2 ANQGSEA, per germline. The length of the CDR3 is 14 residues. The CDR3 sequence: CSVGQGATNEKLFF. The CDR3 DNA sequence: TGCAGCGTGGGACAGGGTGCAACTAATGAAAAACTGTTTTTT.

This sequence joins TRBV5-4 and TRBJ2-5; 10 nucleotides align to TRBD1. Trimming at V came to 4 bases and at J to 6 bases, leaving 9 bases not matched to a gene. Germline V CDR1 and CDR2: SGHNT, YYREEE (reference sequence). The CDR3 extends over 15 amino acids. The CDR3 spells CASSLGTGARQTQYF. CDR3 in DNA: TGTGCCAGCAGCCTCGGGACAGGGGCGCGGCAGACCCAGTACTTC. The whole variable domain, remainder taken from reference TRBV5-4 and TRBJ2-5, is ETGVTQSPTHLIKTRGQQVTLRCSSQSGHNTVSWYQQALGQGPQFIFQYYREEENGRGNFPPRFSGLQFPNYSSELNVNALELDDSALYLCASSLGTGARQTQYFGPGTRLLVL.

The chain links TRBV27 to TRBJ2-1; 9 nucleotides match TRBD2. The CDR3 extends over 19 amino acids. Germline values: CDR1 MNHEY, CDR2 SMNVEV (reference sequence). The V and J ends lost 7 bases and 1 base, in that order; junction bases with no gene match: 17. The CDR3 bases are TGTGCCAGCACCAGATCGGGGCGGGGGGGCCTGAAATCCTACAATGAGCAGTTCTTC. Its protein is CASTRSGRGGLKSYNEQFF.

The gene calls are TRBV20-1 and TRBJ1-6; 8 positions match TRBD1. In germline, CDR1 is DFQATT, CDR2 SNEGSKA (reference sequence). With 3 bases clipped from V and 9 bases from J, the junction kept 7 bases outside the gene matches. CDR3 size: 14 residues. CDR3 bases: TGCAGTGCTAGTCAAGGACAGGGAGCTTCACCCCTCCACTTT. Encoded protein: CSASQGQGASPLHF.

The rearrangement links TRBV4-2 to TRBJ2-3; D may be TRBD1 (6 bases). V was trimmed by 4 bases and J by 5 bases, leaving 19 bases between them. Germline V gene sequence: CDR1 LGHNA, CDR2 YNFKEQ. The CDR3 sequence is 16 residues long. The CDR3 loop reads CASSPHWPGVGDTQYF. The CDR3 DNA reads TGTGCCAGCAGCCCCCATTGGCCAGGGGTTGGAGATACGCAGTATTTT.

This rearrangement joins TRBV11-2 to TRBJ2-7, with a tentative D call TRBD2 (5 bases). The length of the CDR3 is 14 residues. Germline CDR1 is SGHAT and CDR2 is FQNNGV. V lost 5 bases and J 0 bases, leaving 11 bases between the germline ends. The CDR3 nucleotides are TGTGCCAGCAGCACCTACAGCGGCTCCTACGAGCAGTACGTC. It translates to CASSTYSGSYEQYV.